This T cell receptor beta chain was sequenced during a study of blood T cells in healthy people across ages (dated by TCRdb to 2015 to 2017). Study-wide context: Template switching captured roughly one uniquely barcoded TCR beta cDNA molecule per two T cells in model experiments. To avoid experimental bias, donors of different ages were distributed randomly across sequencing lanes. Four age groups were formed from the donors: young (average about 16 years), middle-aged (approximately 40), aged (roughly 56) and long-lived (roughly 81). The study measured age-related changes in TCR beta repertoire diversity using deep sequencing normalized with unique cDNA molecular identifiers. Using the same blood draw, the study looked at two additional independent replicas of 1 million unique cDNA reads for two donors, one aged 18 to 30 and the other aged 80 or older.

Donors were a few dozen systemically healthy Caucasian individuals from Russia aged 6 to 90 years. Each donor gave approximately 9.3 milliliters of peripheral blood, collected into EDTA-treated Vacutainer tubes. Ficoll-Paque density-gradient centrifugation was used to isolate PBMCs, with at least 7 million per sample. Trizol reagent was used to extract total RNA from PBMCs, with at least 6 micrograms per sample. For every donor, flow cytometry on a PBMC aliquot measured the percentage of naive CD45RAhigh/CD27high T cells. What the work shows at the level of the full study, not this receptor alone: Bulk unsorted PBMC profiling prevented conclusive comparison of naive and antigen-experienced compartments. Because donor CMV infection status was unknown, age-related changes in expanded clonotypes were potentially confounded. Estimates of total diversity based on one million sequenced T cells were regarded as lower bounds and as underestimates. As age increased, observed TCR beta diversity per million T cells dropped in a roughly linear way, and a significant reduction was already evident by age 40. The percentage of naive T cells measured by flow cytometry correlated strongly with observed TCR beta diversity. Compared with the aged group, more naive CD4+ T cells, fewer expanded clones and increased TCR diversity were shown by the long-lived group, suggesting age selection.

For this clonotype: Its recognized antigen is unknown. Base qualities are not at hand, and no much larger clone is one base apart.

There are 14 amino acids in the CDR3, from cysteine to phenylalanine inclusive. Left in the record is the CDR3 DNA by itself, 42 bases read in frame from the first base. From a lookup of the germline V gene (reference sequence), CDR1 and CDR2 are SGHKS and YYEKEE. The library was produced with 5' RACE. A second PCR of roughly 6 to 11 cycles was run with a J-beta primer mix and a sample-barcoded 5' primer. Each TCR beta cDNA molecule received a unique molecular identifier from a template-switch 5' adaptor carrying 12 random nucleotides. At least 2.5 million CDR3-containing paired-end reads were obtained from each sample. First-strand cDNA synthesis was performed from all RNA using the Mint cDNA synthesis kit, with priming by a TRBC-specific oligonucleotide. Following uracil-DNA glycosylase treatment, a first 18-cycle PCR with universal primers M1SS and BC2_uni_R was performed on all cDNA. The published analysis was carried out like this. For normalization, 1 million high-quality reads were randomly selected from each sample, with every read carrying a distinct molecular identifier. Instead of being binned into consensus sequences, reads that shared molecular identifiers were thrown out. MiTCR, with a Q25 quality threshold and the strictest error-elimination algorithm, was used for CDR3 identification, clonotype clustering and error correction. Lower-bound total TCR beta diversity was estimated with a nonparametric unseen species model using Euler transformation. TCRdb's own reprocessing of the public reads used fastp at Q25 and MiXCR and kept productive beta chains. Rows with one shared CDR3 protein collapse into an entry with the most common genes and DNA. These V and J calls derive from TCRdb rather than the authors' analysis. In this sample the table shows around 1,900,000 distinct CDR3 sequences, roughly two fifths of which occur a single time. The top ten clonotypes cover under 25% of the sample.

Sequences were obtained from blood. The sequence came from a human donor in good health. Rearrangement joined TRBV5-5 to TRBJ2-4, with the D call tentatively TRBD1 or TRBD2, each fitting 5 bases. The J call could be wrong; TRBJ2-5 is a better fit for the DNA end. The nucleotide sequence reads TGTGCCAGCAGCTCTGACAGTAGCGCAGGGACCCAGTACTTC. It encodes CASSSDSSAGTQYF.